This TCR beta chain was retrieved from a study of T cell repertoires in cytomegalovirus infection. Overall study context: Matching HLA type, along with CMV infection, was indicated by public TCR beta signatures.

TCRdb redid the calling of the reads with MiXCR, one entry per CDR3 protein. This sample has fewer than 550,000 distinct CDR3 sequences; about 17% occur once, and the top ten carry about 24%. Study-wide findings and caveats: CMV-specific TCR beta clonotypes restricted by HLA-C dominated the ex vivo response. Pooled public TCR beta family frequency picked out CMV carriers with the relevant HLA.

The CDR3 length is 17 residues. V was clipped by 3 bases and J by 0 bases; unmatched bases: 8. This clonotype occurred many times. Its cognate antigen is unknown. This clonotype was obtained from a human donor in good health (CMV status not recorded). Some clones in this sample may be carry-over from other donors' samples. The source material was CD8+ T cells from PBMCs. J is TRBJ2-4 and V is TRBV12-3 or TRBV12-4, with 7 bases lining up with TRBD1. The CDR3 sequence is CASSLEGGEIAKNIQYF. The CDR3 bases are TGTGCCAGCAGTTTGGAAGGGGGCGAAATAGCCAAAAACATTCAGTACTTC.